This passage covers 3 T cell receptor gamma chains from one sample sequenced in a study of Vδ1+ human thymocytes. Study-wide results and limits: Thymic TRG and TRD repertoires appeared highly polyclonal.

The template was reverse-transcribed extracted RNA. CDR3 amplicons came from multiplex PCR with pooled V-gene forward and constant-region reverse primers. TCRdb called clones anew from the multiplex PCR reads with CATT. The table shows approximately 40,000 gamma-chain clones, with 20% to 25% occurring only once. Their cognate antigens are unknown. The sequenced sample was Vdelta1+ gamma-delta thymocytes from the thymus. Subset of the sample: FACS-sorted CD3+ TCRalphabeta- TCRVdelta1+ TCRVdelta2- thymocytes. The source is a girl under three years old who had congenital heart surgery.

The chain has TRGV3 and TRGJ1 or TRGJ2. Per germline, CDR1 VTNTFY and CDR2 YDVSTARD (reference sequence). Trimming cost V 2 bases and J 3 bases; bases outside gene matches: 10. This CDR3 region has 15 residues. This CDR3 reads CATWDTPPSYYKKLF. CDR3 in DNA: TGTGCCACCTGGGACACCCCCCCAAGTTATTATAAGAAACTCTTT.

As regards this clone: At the DNA level, this CDR3 is encoded by other sequences in the same sample as well. V gene TRGV4 combines with J gene TRGJ1 or TRGJ2. This CDR3 has 14 residues. Trimming at V came to 1 base and at J to 0 bases, leaving 3 bases not matched to a gene. Germline loops: CDR1 EGSTGY, CDR2 YDSYTSSV. CDR3 region: CATWDGMNYYKKLF. The CDR3 nucleotides are TGTGCCACCTGGGATGGCATGAATTATTATAAGAAACTCTTT.

In its sample, this clone was seen a few times. The chain links TRGV2 to TRGJ1 or TRGJ2. V lost 2 bases and J lost 11; bases outside the gene matches: 3. Germline-derived CDR1 and CDR2 are EGSNGY and YDSYNSKV. The CDR3 loop spans 10 amino acids. CDR3 sequence (DNA): TGTGCCACCTGGGACGAACAGAAACTCTTT. Translated: CATWDEQKLF.